Listed below are T cell receptor beta chains from one sample, sequenced in a study of blood T cell repertoires in COVID-19. Here immunoSEQ multiplex PCR was the method, and the copy in TCRdb shows in-frame clones only, minus some. The table lists under 250,000 clones, more than 80% of them singletons. The sequenced material came from PBMCs or T cells enriched from blood (not recorded which). All receptors come from a woman aged 18-29 years in a cohort exposed to, infected with or recovered from COVID-19 (not recorded which). The CDR3 runs from the conserved cysteine through the conserved F or W. A D gene is named only where the DNA matches it firmly. Clone size appears in some rows only: once, few, many, or a class for an expanded clone.

length	D	J	size	V	CDR3	DNA
13	TRBD1	TRBJ2-7	NA	TRBV5-5	CASSFPRGYEQYF	TGTGCCAGCAGCTTTCCCAGGGGGTACGAGCAGTACTTC
15	TRBD1	TRBJ2-5	once	TRBV5-4	CASRPWTGVGETQYF	TGTGCCAGCAGGCCTTGGACAGGGGTGGGGGAGACCCAGTACTTC
13	NA	TRBJ2-1	NA	TRBV5-6	CASSLNSYNEQFF	TGTGCCAGCAGCTTGAACAGTTACAATGAGCAGTTCTTC
18	NA	TRBJ2-3	NA	TRBV5-3	CARSSKRKASSSTDTQYF	TGTGCCAGAAGCTCGAAGAGAAAAGCATCCTCTAGCACAGATACGCAGTATTTT
15	NA	TRBJ2-3	NA	TRBV7-9	CASSLGPSGTDTQYF	TGTGCCAGCAGCTTAGGACCTAGCGGCACAGATACGCAGTATTTT
11	NA	TRBJ2-5	once	TRBV28	CASKGPETQYF	TGTGCCAGCAAGGGGCCGGAGACCCAGTACTTC
16	TRBD1	TRBJ2-6	NA	TRBV19	CASSIGTASGANVLTF	TGTGCCAGTAGTATCGGGACAGCCTCTGGGGCCAACGTCCTGACTTTC
15	TRBD1	TRBJ1-2	NA	TRBV7-2	CASSGEGGADYGYTF	TGTGCCAGCAGCGGAGAAGGGGGCGCGGACTATGGCTACACCTTC
15	NA	TRBJ2-2	few	TRBV7-8	CASSSKNSGSGELFF	TGTGCCAGCAGCTCGAAGAACTCAGGGTCCGGGGAGCTGTTTTTT
14	TRBD2	TRBJ2-1	NA	TRBV30	CAWTPETSENEQFF	TGTGCCTGGACCCCCGAGACTAGCGAGAATGAGCAGTTCTTC
14	TRBD1	TRBJ1-2	NA	TRBV11-3	CASSNDRDRDSYTF	TGTGCCAGCAGCAACGACCGGGACAGGGATAGCTACACCTTC
16	NA	TRBJ1-5	NA	TRBV6-5	CASSYAGVGRNQPQHF	TGTGCCAGCAGTTACGCGGGGGTTGGGCGCAATCAGCCCCAGCATTTT
13	NA	TRBJ1-1	NA	TRBV10-3	CAIRTEMNTEAFF	TGTGCCATCAGGACAGAAATGAACACTGAAGCTTTCTTT
17	NA	TRBJ1-2	NA	TRBV27	CASSLSIQGPGLNGYTF	TGTGCCAGCAGTTTATCGATTCAGGGGCCTGGACTCAATGGCTACACCTTC
15	NA	TRBJ1-3	NA	TRBV5-6	CASRARGWSGNTIYF	TGTGCCAGCAGAGCTAGGGGGTGGTCTGGAAACACCATATATTTT
13	NA	TRBJ1-5	NA	TRBV27	CASSFMGAEPQHF	TGTGCCAGCAGTTTTATGGGGGCGGAACCCCAGCATTTT
14	TRBD1	TRBJ1-1	NA	TRBV3-1/TRBV3-2	CASSQGQGGTEAFF	TGTGCCAGCAGCCAGGGACAGGGGGGTACTGAAGCTTTCTTT
13	NA	TRBJ1-1	NA	TRBV19	CASSILANTEAFF	TGTGCCAGTAGTATCCTGGCGAACACTGAAGCTTTCTTT
15	TRBD1	TRBJ1-2	NA	TRBV5-1	CASSPRADRDEGYTF	TGCGCCAGCAGCCCCCGAGCCGACAGGGACGAGGGCTACACCTTC
15	NA	TRBJ1-1	once	TRBV28	CASQQGGGGDTEAFF	TGTGCCAGTCAACAGGGTGGAGGGGGGGACACTGAAGCTTTCTTT
13	NA	TRBJ1-1	NA	TRBV6-6	CASSSGGNTEAFF	TGTGCCAGCAGTTCGGGGGGGAACACTGAAGCTTTCTTT
14	TRBD1	TRBJ1-5	NA	TRBV6-5	CASRGQGFNQPQHF	TGTGCCAGCAGAGGACAGGGATTTAATCAGCCCCAGCATTTT
15	TRBD1	TRBJ2-1	NA	TRBV5-6	CASSSDRASSEEQFF	TGTGCCAGCAGCTCAGACAGGGCCAGTAGTGAAGAGCAGTTCTTC
11	NA	TRBJ2-1	NA	TRBV11-3	CASSSGGEQFF	TGTGCCAGCAGCTCCGGAGGGGAGCAGTTCTTC
14	TRBD1	TRBJ1-1	NA	TRBV6-5	CASGSVGQGTEAFF	TGTGCCAGCGGCAGTGTGGGACAGGGTACTGAAGCTTTCTTT
19	TRBD2	TRBJ2-3	NA	TRBV5-4	CASNQAPRGGRIGTDTQYF	TGTGCCAGCAACCAAGCCCCAAGGGGAGGGCGGATAGGGACAGATACGCAGTATTTT
14	NA	TRBJ1-4	NA	TRBV5-4	CASSRGGDVEKLFF	TGTGCCAGCAGCCGGGGAGGGGATGTCGAAAAACTGTTTTTT
12	TRBD1	TRBJ1-1	NA	TRBV2	CASRQGATEAFF	TGTGCCAGCAGGCAGGGGGCAACTGAAGCTTTCTTT
15	TRBD2	TRBJ2-3	NA	TRBV5-6	CASSLRGGLGDTQYF	TGTGCCAGCAGCTTGCGGGGAGGGCTCGGGGATACGCAGTATTTT
15	NA	TRBJ1-6	NA	TRBV9	CASSVEPVYNSPLHF	TGTGCCAGCAGCGTAGAACCGGTCTATAATTCACCCCTCCACTTT
15	NA	TRBJ2-7	NA	TRBV7-3	CASSLNGQGGSEQYF	TGTGCCAGCAGCTTAAATGGTCAAGGGGGAAGCGAGCAGTACTTC
13	NA	TRBJ1-1	NA	TRBV7-9	CASTPGGGPEAFF	TGTGCCAGCACCCCCGGGGGGGGACCTGAAGCTTTCTTT
16	NA	TRBJ2-7	NA	TRBV27	CASSLRRGFEGHEQYF	TGTGCCAGCAGTTTAAGGCGCGGCTTTGAGGGCCACGAGCAGTACTTC
14	NA	TRBJ2-1	NA	TRBV10-3	CAISETGPYNEQFF	TGTGCCATCAGTGAGACAGGACCTTACAATGAGCAGTTCTTC
15	NA	TRBJ1-1	once	TRBV7-8	CASSLLSQANTEAFF	TGTGCCAGCAGCTTATTAAGCCAGGCGAACACTGAAGCTTTCTTT